This T cell receptor (beta chain) was captured in a study of naive and memory T cell subsets. Study results and caveats: Findings for naive and memory subsets could not be checked against ground truth. Gini index rose across naive, CM, EM and EMRA in CD4 and CD8. Especially in CD8 cells, naive repertoires contained a few larger clonotypes, possibly CD45RA-re-expressing memory cells. Each distinct alpha or beta sequence counts as one clonotype.

Two oligonucleotides, mixed equimolar, formed the beta constant-region primer covering TRBC1 and TRBC2. The ligated cDNA underwent four PCR rounds using SP2 and nested alpha and beta constant-region primers. A 12-nucleotide UMI and the SP2 primer were added to the cDNA 3' end by oligonucleotide ligation. TCRdb processed the UMI-ligation and nested PCR reads anew with MiXCR; each CDR3 protein has one entry. Among about 150,000 distinct CDR3 sequences listed, under 25% were seen once. Details on this clonotype: What it binds is not known.

Germline CDR1 WNHNN, CDR2 SYGVQD (reference sequence). This CDR3 comprises 14 residues. The trim removed 3 bases at V and 6 bases at J, leaving 6 bases unmatched. This chain joins TRBV10-1 and TRBJ2-3; 7 bases map to TRBD1. The source of this sequence is a human donor in good health. The sequenced sample was naive CD4+ T cells from blood. CDR3 nucleotide sequence: TGCGCCAGCAGTGATCGAGGGGGCGACGATACGCAGTATTTT. It encodes CASSDRGGDDTQYF.